These 28 T cell receptor beta chains originate from one sample sequenced in a study of blood T cell repertoires in COVID-19. Libraries were prepared by immunoSEQ multiplex PCR; TCRdb keeps only in-frame clonotypes and omits some of them. The table lists around 200,000 clones, about 87% of them singletons. The sequencing input was peripheral blood. These receptors originate from a man in his forties with active or convalescent COVID-19.

The chain recombines TRBV12-5 with TRBJ2-6; D is unresolved. Trimming removed 5 bases at V and 3 bases at J, with 14 bases between. The CDR3 loop spans 16 amino acids. Germline lookup yields CDR1 LGHNT and CDR2 FRNRAP. The chain's CDR3 is CASGNPYTDGANVLTF. CDR3 bases: TGTGCTAGTGGTAACCCTTATACTGATGGGGCCAACGTCCTGACTTTC.

V usage is TRBV7-2 and J usage is TRBJ2-5; 7 bases agree with TRBD1. The length of the CDR3 is 17 residues. The trim removed 5 bases at V and 1 base at J, leaving 13 bases unmatched. The germline V gene encodes CDR1 SGHTA and CDR2 FQGNSA. CDR3 in DNA: TGTGCCAGCAGCAAACCCTGGGACAGAATTACCCAAGAGACCCAGTACTTC. Translating it yields CASSKPWDRITQETQYF.

J is TRBJ2-3 and V is TRBV6-2 or TRBV6-3; 8 bases are a match to TRBD1. The CDR3 spans 16 residues. In germline, CDR1 is MNHEY, CDR2 SVGEGT. Germline trimming cut 6 bases from V and 1 base from J; bases unmatched to any gene: 9. The CDR3 loop is CASSSGGSSGTDTQYF. Written as DNA, the CDR3 is TGTGCCAGCAGCTCAGGGGGCAGTTCTGGCACAGATACGCAGTATTTT.

Only one count was recorded for this clone. The CDR3 region has the DNA TGTGCCAGCAGCTTACGCGGGCTCGGAAACACCATATATTTT. Residues: CASSLRGLGNTIYF. The chain employs TRBV13 and TRBJ1-3; no firm D call. V dropped 2 bases and J dropped 4 bases, with 9 bases sitting between them. Looked up from germline, CDR1 is PRHDT and CDR2 is FYEKMQ (reference sequence). CDR3 length: 14 residues.

The rearrangement joins TRBV6-5 to TRBJ1-6, with D perhaps matching TRBD1 (5 bases). Germline lookup yields CDR1 MNHEY and CDR2 SVGAGI. The CDR3 covers 15 residues. The germline V and J ends were trimmed by 5 bases and 3 bases, with 11 bases remaining between them. CDR3 amino acids: CASSPTGGYNSPLHF. CDR3 sequence (DNA): TGTGCCAGCAGTCCCACCGGGGGCTATAATTCACCCCTCCACTTT.

The chain has TRBV5-8 and TRBJ2-2; perhaps TRBD1 as D (6 bases). The CDR3 is 16 amino acids. Germline V gene data show CDR1 as SGHTS and CDR2 as YDEGEE. V was shortened by 2 bases and J by 0 bases, with 11 bases between the two germline ends. DNA for the CDR3: TGTGCCAGCAGCTTTTACAGGGTTGCGAACACCGGGGAGCTGTTTTTT. This encodes CASSFYRVANTGELFF.

The rearrangement joins TRBV4-2 to TRBJ1-4; 9 bases fit TRBD1. The germline V gene has CDR1 LGHNA and CDR2 YNFKEQ. This CDR3 contains 18 residues. The V gene end was trimmed by 0 bases and the J gene end by 5 bases; junction bases not matched to a gene: 10. CDR3: CASSQDPWTGAENEKLFF. In DNA form, the CDR3 reads TGTGCCAGCAGCCAAGATCCCTGGACAGGGGCGGAGAATGAAAAACTGTTTTTT.

The chain combines TRBV10-3 with TRBJ1-1, with a tentative D call TRBD1 (6 bases). This CDR3 region has 13 residues. V was trimmed by 6 bases and J by 2 bases, leaving 10 bases between them. Germline CDR1 reads ENHRY; CDR2 reads SYGVKD. Here the CDR3 DNA reads TGTGCCATCAGACAGGGTCCCAACACTGAAGCTTTCTTT. Translating gives CAIRQGPNTEAFF.

In DNA, the CDR3 is TGTGCCAGCAGCTTAGACAGTACTGGAAACACCATATATTTT. It yields the protein CASSLDSTGNTIYF. The chain couples TRBV7-9 to TRBJ1-3, with D unresolved. The CDR3 extends over 14 amino acids. Germline CDR1 SEHNR, CDR2 FQNEAQ (reference sequence). The ends were cut back, 1 base at V and 2 bases at J, with 6 bases in the middle.

The J gene is TRBJ2-4, the V gene TRBV5-6, with a possible D match to TRBD1 (6 bases). Germline V gene sequence: CDR1 SGHDT, CDR2 YYEEEE. The CDR3 totals 12 residues. V was pared by 0 bases and J by 16 bases, with 14 bases between. The CDR3: CASSLGGTFRYF. CDR3 bases: TGTGCCAGCAGCTTGGGGGGGACATTTCGATACTTC.

The gene calls are TRBV6-1 and TRBJ1-1; 11 nucleotides match TRBD1. This CDR3 has 17 residues. From germline, CDR1 is MNHNS and CDR2 SASEGT. After removal of 3 bases from V and 4 bases from J, the junction contained 10 bases not matched to a gene. The DNA of the CDR3 is TGTGCCAGCAGTGACCCTAGTGCCGGGACAGGGGGCACTGAAGCTTTCTTT. It yields the protein CASSDPSAGTGGTEAFF.

This chain links TRBV3-1 (or the pseudogene TRBV3-2) with TRBJ1-1, with D perhaps TRBD1 (5 bases). Germline lookup yields CDR1 LGHDT and CDR2 YNNKEL (reference sequence). The CDR3 length is 12 residues. Trimming shortened V by 0 bases and J by 11 bases, and 10 bases separated the two germline ends. The CDR3 region has the DNA TGTGCCAGCAGCCAAGAAGGCAGGGTGGCTTTCTTT. It encodes CASSQEGRVAFF.

The V and J genes are TRBV4-1 and TRBJ2-5, with 9 bases lining up with TRBD1. Unmatched junction bases numbered 8, after V lost 4 bases and J lost 2 bases. The CDR3 covers 16 residues. Germline V gives CDR1 MGHRA, CDR2 YSYEKL. DNA for the CDR3: TGCGCCAGCAGCCTGGACAGGGGAGGGCTTCAAGAGACCCAGTACTTC. It codes for CASSLDRGGLQETQYF.

This sequence joins TRBV12-3 or TRBV12-4 and TRBJ2-5, with D maybe TRBD1 (5 bases). The V end lost 2 bases, the J end lost 5 bases, and 9 bases lay between the germline ends. This CDR3 is built from 13 residues. CDR3 sequence: CASSLRGVETQYF. The DNA of the CDR3 is TGTGCCAGCAGTTTAAGGGGTGTGGAGACCCAGTACTTC.

The chain is built from TRBV10-3 and TRBJ2-5; 7 positions match TRBD2. The CDR3 consists of 16 residues. Germline V gene data show CDR1 as ENHRY and CDR2 as SYGVKD. With 0 bases clipped from V and 4 bases from J, the junction kept 8 bases outside the gene matches. The CDR3 here is CAISESVGASGETQYF. CDR3 sequence (DNA): TGTGCCATCAGTGAGTCGGTAGGGGCTAGCGGAGAGACCCAGTACTTC.

To note about this clone: The same CDR3 also results from other DNA sequences found in this sample. J is TRBJ2-3 and V is TRBV7-2, with unresolved D. The CDR3 has 13 amino acids. V gave up 0 bases and J gave up 2 bases, with 3 bases separating them. In germline, CDR1 is SGHTA, CDR2 FQGNSA. The CDR3 loop reads CASSLAYTDTQYF. CDR3 DNA sequence: TGTGCCAGCAGCTTAGCGTACACAGATACGCAGTATTTT. The variable domain in full, completed from reference TRBV7-2 and TRBJ2-3, reads GAGVSQSPSNKVTEKGKDVELRCDPISGHTALYWYRQSLGQGLEFLIYFQGNSAPDKSGLPSDRFSAERTGGSVSTLTIQRTQQEDSAVYLCASSLAYTDTQYFGPGTRLTVL.

This chain uses TRBV28 with TRBJ1-4; D remains unclear. V was shortened by 4 bases and J by 8 bases, with 14 bases between the two germline ends. Germline lookup yields CDR1 MDHEN and CDR2 SYDVKM. This CDR3 comprises 14 residues. CDR3 sequence (DNA): TGTGCCAGCAGTTCCCGGGTAGTATGGGAAAAACTGTTTTTT. This gives the protein CASSSRVVWEKLFF.

This clone has only a few counts. The chain employs TRBV7-9 and TRBJ1-6; D call uncertain. There are 16 residues in the CDR3. Germline CDR1 is SEHNR and CDR2 is FQNEAQ (reference sequence). V was trimmed by 1 base and J by 6 bases, leaving 13 bases between them. The DNA for the CDR3 is TGTGCCAGCAGCTTAGGTCGGGGTTTTAGTAATTCACCCCTCCACTTT. Its protein is CASSLGRGFSNSPLHF.

The chain links TRBV7-9 to TRBJ2-5; weak D call: TRBD2 (5 bases). There are 11 residues in the CDR3. Germline CDR1 reads SEHNR; CDR2 reads FQNEAQ (reference sequence). V lost 4 bases to trimming and J lost 7 bases, with 7 bases between them. CDR3 nucleotides: TGTGCCAGCAGCTCCGGGATGACCCAGTACTTC. As protein: CASSSGMTQYF.

V usage is TRBV28 and J usage is TRBJ2-4, with D tentatively TRBD1 (5 bases). V gave up 3 bases and J gave up 3 bases, with 12 bases separating them. CDR1 MDHEN and CDR2 SYDVKM come from the germline V gene. This CDR3 region has 15 residues. The CDR3 spells CASSFIQDLKNIQYF. CDR3 nucleotides: TGTGCCAGCAGTTTTATACAGGACCTCAAAAACATTCAGTACTTC.

This chain joins TRBV30 and TRBJ2-7; the D is unclear. CDR3 size: 13 residues. Germline assignment: CDR1 GTSNPN and CDR2 SVGIG (reference sequence). V dropped 5 bases and J dropped 4 bases, with 15 bases sitting between them. The CDR3 sequence: CAWSAPNSYEQYF. The CDR3 DNA reads as TGTGCCTGGTCCGCCCCAAACTCGTACGAGCAGTACTTC.

This chain links TRBV28 with TRBJ2-5, with D possibly being TRBD2 (6 bases). V dropped 2 bases and J dropped 5 bases, with 9 bases sitting between them. The CDR3 is 13 residues long. Germline CDR1 and CDR2: MDHEN and SYDVKM. This CDR3 is CASSLAREETQYF. The CDR3 nucleotides read TGTGCCAGCAGTTTAGCCCGGGAGGAGACCCAGTACTTC.

Points on this clone: The germline gene is not matched at one end of the junction; a read error may be the cause. The J gene is TRBJ2-7, the V gene TRBV5-1; a possible D gene is TRBD2 (6 bases). Germline-derived CDR1 and CDR2 are SGHRS and YFSETQ. This CDR3 is 11 amino acids long. The chain's CDR3 is CVSSLFREVYF. The CDR3 coding sequence is TGCGTCAGCAGCTTGTTCAGGGAGGTGTACTTC.

This chain joins TRBV3-1 (or the pseudogene TRBV3-2) and TRBJ2-3, with D perhaps TRBD2 (6 bases). V was trimmed by 5 bases and J by 2 bases, leaving 20 bases between them. CDR1 is LGHDT and CDR2 is YNNKEL in the germline V gene (reference sequence). CDR3 length: 17 residues. The CDR3 coding sequence is TGTGCCAGCAGCAATCCGGGACTCCTCCCCCACACAGATACGCAGTATTTT. Its protein product is CASSNPGLLPHTDTQYF.

The chain joins TRBV6-5 to TRBJ1-1; 9 bases are shared with TRBD1. CDR3 length equals 14 residues. Germline loops: CDR1 MNHEY, CDR2 SVGAGI. J lost 3 bases, V lost 5 bases, and 4 bases had no gene match. CDR3: CASSRQGGDTEAFF. As DNA, the CDR3 is TGTGCCAGCAGTAGACAGGGGGGGGACACTGAAGCTTTCTTT.

The CDR3 loop is CASSLEGPADTQYF. The CDR3 DNA is TGCGCCAGCAGCTTGGAGGGGCCCGCAGATACGCAGTATTTT. The chain has TRBV5-1 and TRBJ2-3, with a tentative D call TRBD1 (5 bases). With 0 bases removed from V and 4 bases from J, the gap between germline ends came to 9 bases. CDR1 and CDR2 (germline): SGHRS, YFSETQ. This CDR3 has 14 amino acids.

The V gene is TRBV9, the J gene TRBJ1-3, with 12 nucleotides matching TRBD1. Germline V gives CDR1 SGDLS, CDR2 YYNGEE. V was pared by 0 bases and J by 2 bases, with 3 bases of the junction left unmatched. This CDR3 contains 17 residues. This CDR3 is CASSVVGTGGPGNTIYF. The CDR3 region has the DNA TGTGCCAGCAGCGTAGTTGGGACAGGGGGCCCTGGAAACACCATATATTTT.

CDR3 bases: TGCGCCAGCAGTGGGCCCTCTGGCGGGGGAAGCACAGATACGCAGTATTTT. Amino acids: CASSGPSGGGSTDTQYF. This chain joins TRBV10-1 and TRBJ2-3, with TRBD2 matching 7 bases. Trimming at V came to 4 bases and at J to 0 bases, leaving 10 bases not matched to a gene. The CDR3 sequence is 17 residues long. Per the germline V gene, CDR1 is WNHNN and CDR2 is SYGVQD (reference sequence).